This T cell receptor beta chain was obtained from a study of cytomegalovirus exposure and HLA in healthy donors. About the research overall: Unique TCR beta sequences numbering approximately 120 million came from roughly 180 million T cells in an earlier analysis.

Vbeta (60) and Jbeta (13) primers were used in the PCR. Profiling relied on immunoSEQ multiplex PCR, and the TCRdb table lists in-frame clones only, not all of them. The sample contains 130,000 to 150,000 clones, over 60% of which appear only once. Germline CDR1 SGHRS, CDR2 YFSETQ. The CDR3 is 15 amino acids. The V segment lost 3 bases and the J segment 5 bases; nucleotides outside the gene matches: 5. Concerning this clone: Its specificity is not known.

Broader study findings: In a later analysis, several top co-occurrence clusters appeared linked to parvovirus B19, influenza, CMV and Epstein-Barr virus. Later analysis showed most CMV-associated TCR beta chains appearing HLA-restricted. Fewer N-insertions (relative to the 666-donor mean) were reportedly seen in an Asian-associated ancestry cluster in a later analysis.

The chain couples TRBV5-1 to TRBJ2-1, with 10 bases fitting TRBD1. The source is a man aged 40-49 years in good health and CMV-seronegative. The sequenced material came from PBMCs. The CDR3 DNA sequence: TGCGCCAGCAGCTCTTGGACAGGGGGGGACAATGAGCAGTTCTTC. Protein product: CASSSWTGGDNEQFF.